Each of the 17 T cell receptor beta chains below was sequenced from the same sample in a study of T-cell reconstitution after alpha-beta-depleted transplantation in children. Preparation of the TCRbeta library used unique molecular identifiers. TCRdb redid the calling of the PCR reads with MiXCR, one entry per CDR3 protein. The sample carries about 640,000 distinct CDR3 sequences, roughly 15% recorded once. The sample here was PBMCs from the stem cell graft donor, taken from the stem cell graft. These receptor sequences come from a human donor who donated a stem cell graft to a child with acute myeloid leukemia.

This clonotype appeared a few times. The chain recombines TRBV12-3 or TRBV12-4 with TRBJ1-2; 7 nucleotides line up with TRBD1. The CDR3 has 15 residues. Trimming took 2 bases from V and 3 from J; bases not matched to a gene: 6. The CDR3 nucleotides read TGTGCCAGCAGTTTACCTATAGGGACAGACTATGGCTACACCTTC. Translated: CASSLPIGTDYGYTF.

The genes are TRBV4-1 and TRBJ1-4, with D possibly being TRBD1 (6 bases). Per germline, CDR1 MGHRA and CDR2 YSYEKL. This CDR3 comprises 15 residues. Between the trimmed V and J ends, which lost 3 bases and 3 bases, there was a span of 11 bases. The CDR3 DNA reads as TGCGCCAGCAGCCACCCAGGGGCGGCTAATGAAAAACTGTTTTTT. This gives the protein CASSHPGAANEKLFF.

This clonotype was observed at least ten times. V usage is TRBV7-8 and J usage is TRBJ2-7; 7 bases match TRBD1. With V trimmed by 4 bases and J by 6 bases, 3 bases remained unmatched. Germline CDR1 is SGHVS and CDR2 is FQNEAQ. The CDR3 totals 12 residues. CDR3 DNA sequence: TGTGCCAGCAGCTCTTCAGGGGGCGAGCAGTACTTC. Protein: CASSSSGGEQYF.

There are a few counts of this clonotype. The chain employs TRBV5-5 and TRBJ2-3; no clear D. In germline, CDR1 is SGHKS, CDR2 YYEKEE (reference sequence). The CDR3 consists of 14 residues. The ends were cut back, 2 bases at V and 6 bases at J, with 13 bases in the middle. The CDR3 loop is CASSLGFRIDTQYF. CDR3 in DNA: TGTGCCAGCAGCTTAGGTTTCAGGATCGATACGCAGTATTTT.

This clonotype came up many times. The rearrangement links TRBV6-5 to TRBJ2-1; tentatively, D is TRBD1 (5 bases). Per germline, CDR1 MNHEY and CDR2 SVGAGI. The V and J ends lost 7 bases and 7 bases respectively, with 11 bases between them. The CDR3 contains 12 residues. This CDR3 reads CASTGRTNEQFF. CDR3 sequence (DNA): TGTGCCAGCACGGGCCGGACAAATGAGCAGTTCTTC.

The table lists this clonotype with a few counts. The CDR3 here is CASSYSWDTEAFF. DNA for the CDR3: TGTGCCAGCAGTTACTCCTGGGACACTGAAGCTTTCTTT. V and J are TRBV6-6 and TRBJ1-1; D is undetermined. The V end was cut by 0 bases, the J end by 3 bases, with 5 bases between. Germline assignment: CDR1 MNHNY and CDR2 SVGAGI (reference sequence). The CDR3 is made up of 13 amino acids.

The chain has TRBV5-5 and TRBJ1-2; 9 nucleotides line up with TRBD1. V lost 0 bases and J lost 4; bases outside the gene matches: 10. Germline assignment: CDR1 SGHKS and CDR2 YYEKEE (reference sequence). The length of the CDR3 is 17 residues. DNA for the CDR3: TGTGCCAGCAGCTTGGCGGACAGGGGCACTCTGAGCTATGGCTACACCTTC. Its protein is CASSLADRGTLSYGYTF.

This sequence joins TRBV24-1 and TRBJ2-2; D remains ambiguous. The CDR3 has 17 amino acids. Trimming stripped 1 base from V and 0 bases from J, with 11 bases between. Germline V lookup: CDR1 KGHDR, CDR2 SFDVKD. The CDR3 loop is CATSDLQEAPNTGELFF. Written as DNA, the CDR3 is TGTGCCACCAGTGATTTACAAGAAGCCCCGAACACCGGGGAGCTGTTTTTT.

This clonotype was counted many times. The rearrangement links TRBV29-1 to TRBJ1-2; possible D gene TRBD1, 6 bases. Germline assignment: CDR1 SQVTM and CDR2 ANQGSEA. The ends were cut back, 6 bases at V and 4 bases at J, with 15 bases in the middle. The CDR3 length is 13 residues. The CDR3 DNA reads as TGCAGCGTCGACAGGCAAGAGCTCTATGGCTACACCTTC. This translates into CSVDRQELYGYTF.

This clonotype has just a few counts. V usage is TRBV5-1 and J usage is TRBJ2-7; 8 bases map to TRBD1. Unmatched junction bases numbered 9, after V lost 4 bases and J lost 3 bases. The CDR3 has 15 amino acids. Germline V lookup: CDR1 SGHRS, CDR2 YFSETQ. The CDR3 region has the DNA TGCGCCAGCAGCCCCGGGACAGGTTCGATCTACGAGCAGTACGTC. This gives the protein CASSPGTGSIYEQYV.

There are many counts of this clonotype. This chain links TRBV10-3 with TRBJ2-5; D might be TRBD2 (6 bases). V shed 4 bases and J shed 5 bases, with 17 bases lying between them. CDR1 is ENHRY and CDR2 is SYGVKD in the germline V gene. The length of the CDR3 is 15 residues. The CDR3 protein is CAISVTLTSWETQYF. In DNA, the CDR3 is TGTGCCATCAGTGTGACTCTGACTAGTTGGGAGACCCAGTACTTC.

V usage is TRBV21-1 and J usage is TRBJ2-4. TRBV21-1 is described as a pseudogene. The CDR3 spans 17 residues. CDR3 bases: TGTGCCAGCAGCAAAACGAGACCGTCGGCGGTGGTTTTAGTTCAGTACTTC. It translates to CASSKTRPSAVVLVQYF.

Here the CDR3 reads CASINKGATTQYF. The CDR3, as DNA: TGTGCCAGCATTAACAAGGGGGCAACTACGCAGTATTTT. V usage is TRBV12-3 or TRBV12-4 and J usage is TRBJ2-3; 7 nucleotides align to TRBD1. With 7 bases clipped from V and 8 bases from J, the junction kept 9 bases outside the gene matches. This CDR3 spans 13 amino acids.

The chain joins TRBV24-1 to TRBJ2-2; no reliable D call. V lost 4 bases and J lost 1, with 9 bases in between. The germline CDR1 and CDR2 sequences are KGHDR and SFDVKD. This CDR3 spans 15 amino acids. CDR3 sequence: CATSDRVRNTGELFF. CDR3 sequence (DNA): TGTGCCACCAGTGACCGGGTGAGGAACACCGGGGAGCTGTTTTTT.

This clonotype was picked up many times. The J gene is TRBJ2-5, the V gene TRBV20-1; 10 bases map to TRBD2. Losses at the gene ends were 0 bases for V and 6 bases for J; bases not matched to a gene: 7. The CDR3 length is 15 residues. Germline-derived CDR1 and CDR2 are DFQATT and SNEGSKA (reference sequence). The CDR3 is CSARDSGTSVQTQYF. The CDR3 nucleotides read TGCAGTGCTAGAGACTCCGGGACTAGCGTGCAGACCCAGTACTTC.

This clonotype was found a few times. This may stem from a read error, because a much larger clone lies one nucleotide away. The J gene is TRBJ2-7, the V gene TRBV7-6, with D unresolved. The CDR3 is 11 residues long. Germline loops: CDR1 SGHVS, CDR2 FNYEAQ. V gave up 4 bases and J gave up 3 bases, with 4 bases separating them. In DNA, the CDR3 is TGTGCCAGCAGCTCCCGCTACGAGCAGTACTTC. This codes for CASSSRYEQYF.

The CDR3 sequence: CASCFRLPRQGIPYNEQFF. The CDR3 bases are TGTGCCAGCTGTTTTCGACTGCCTAGACAGGGTATCCCCTACAATGAGCAGTTCTTC. V gene TRBV3-1 combines with J gene TRBJ2-1, with 7 bases aligning to TRBD1. Looked up from germline, CDR1 is LGHDT and CDR2 is YNNKEL (reference sequence). This CDR3 comprises 19 residues. Trimming took 8 bases from V and 2 from J; bases not matched to a gene: 21.